This T cell receptor (beta chain) was sequenced during a study of blood T cell repertoires in COVID-19. Across the whole study: Some COVID-19 samples were acute and others convalescent; all came from the United States, Italy and Spain. PBMCs, B-cell-depleted T cells, or T cells were the source of the cDNA or gDNA that made up the material.

The authors' processing: Nucleated cell counts were estimated from reference gene primer amplification. TCRdb keeps only in-frame clones here, not all; method: immunoSEQ multiplex PCR. The V and J calls and the clone size are those of that table, but D and trimming were determined from the DNA. The repertoire has about 120,000 clones, approximately 78% of them found once; the top ten carry roughly 7.7%. J gave up 10 bases and V 0 bases, and 8 bases lay outside the gene matches. Germline V lookup: CDR1 SGHNT, CDR2 YYREEE (reference sequence). The CDR3 has 14 residues. The material sequenced was peripheral blood. The rearrangement joins TRBV5-4 to TRBJ1-1, with 8 bases identical to TRBD1. The source of this sequence is a man aged 65-85 years with acute or convalescent COVID-19. CDR3 region: CASSLVSGGEGAFF. For the CDR3, the DNA is TGTGCCAGCAGCTTGGTTTCAGGGGGCGAAGGAGCTTTCTTT. Full variable domain (remainder filled in from reference TRBV5-4 and TRBJ1-1): ETGVTQSPTHLIKTRGQQVTLRCSSQSGHNTVSWYQQALGQGPQFIFQYYREEENGRGNFPPRFSGLQFPNYSSELNVNALELDDSALYLCASSLVSGGEGAFFGQGTRLTVV.